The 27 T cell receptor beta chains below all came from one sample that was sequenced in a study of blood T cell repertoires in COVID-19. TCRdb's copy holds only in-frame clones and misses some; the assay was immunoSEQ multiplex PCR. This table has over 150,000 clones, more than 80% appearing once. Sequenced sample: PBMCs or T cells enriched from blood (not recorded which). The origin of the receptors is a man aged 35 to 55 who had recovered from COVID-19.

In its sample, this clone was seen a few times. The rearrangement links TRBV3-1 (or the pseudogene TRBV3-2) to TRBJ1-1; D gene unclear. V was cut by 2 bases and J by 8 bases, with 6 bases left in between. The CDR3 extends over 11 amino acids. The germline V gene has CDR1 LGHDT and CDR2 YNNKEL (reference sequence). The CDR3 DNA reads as TGTGCCAGCAGCCAACTATACGAAGCTTTCTTT. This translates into CASSQLYEAFF.

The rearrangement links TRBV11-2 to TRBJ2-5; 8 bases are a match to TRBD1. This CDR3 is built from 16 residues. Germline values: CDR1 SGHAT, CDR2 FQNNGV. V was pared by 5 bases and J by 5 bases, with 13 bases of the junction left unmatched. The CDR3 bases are TGTGCCAGCAGCACTAAAGACAGGGGCGTTTTCGAGACCCAGTACTTC. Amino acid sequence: CASSTKDRGVFETQYF. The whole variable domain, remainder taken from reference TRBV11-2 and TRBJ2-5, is EAGVAQSPRYKIIEKRQSVAFWCNPISGHATLYWYQQILGQGPKLLIQFQNNGVVDDSQLPKDRFSAERLKGVDSTLKIQPAKLEDSAVYLCASSTKDRGVFETQYFGPGTRLLVL.

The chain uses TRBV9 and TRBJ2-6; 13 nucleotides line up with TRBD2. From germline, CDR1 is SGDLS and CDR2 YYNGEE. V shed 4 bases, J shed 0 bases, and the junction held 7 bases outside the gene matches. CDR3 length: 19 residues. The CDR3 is CASSWTSGGYASGANVLTF. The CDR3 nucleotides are TGTGCCAGCAGCTGGACTAGCGGGGGCTACGCCTCTGGGGCCAACGTCCTGACTTTC.

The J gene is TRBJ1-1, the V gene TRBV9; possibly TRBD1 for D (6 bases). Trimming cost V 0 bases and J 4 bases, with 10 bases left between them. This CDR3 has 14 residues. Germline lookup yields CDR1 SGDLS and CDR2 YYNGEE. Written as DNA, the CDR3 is TGTGCCAGCAGCGTAGACGGGGGGCCCACTGAAGCTTTCTTT. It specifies CASSVDGGPTEAFF.

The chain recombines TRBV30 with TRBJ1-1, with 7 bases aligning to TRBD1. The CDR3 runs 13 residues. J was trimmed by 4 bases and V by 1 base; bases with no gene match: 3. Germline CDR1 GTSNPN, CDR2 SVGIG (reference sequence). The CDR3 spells CAWSAGQPTEAFF. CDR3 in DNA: TGTGCCTGGAGTGCGGGACAGCCCACTGAAGCTTTCTTT.

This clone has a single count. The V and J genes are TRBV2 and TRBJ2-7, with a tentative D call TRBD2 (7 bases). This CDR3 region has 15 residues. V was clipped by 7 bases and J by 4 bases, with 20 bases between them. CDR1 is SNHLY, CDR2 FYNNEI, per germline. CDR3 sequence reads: CASTPAGRGRYEQYF. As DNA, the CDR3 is TGTGCCAGCACCCCCGCTGGGAGGGGGAGGTACGAGCAGTACTTC.

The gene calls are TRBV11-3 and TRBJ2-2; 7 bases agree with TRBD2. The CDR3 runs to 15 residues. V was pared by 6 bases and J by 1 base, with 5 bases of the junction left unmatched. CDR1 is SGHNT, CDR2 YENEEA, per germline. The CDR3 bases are TGTGCCAGCAGAAAAGGGAGGGAGAACACCGGGGAGCTGTTTTTT. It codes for CASRKGRENTGELFF.

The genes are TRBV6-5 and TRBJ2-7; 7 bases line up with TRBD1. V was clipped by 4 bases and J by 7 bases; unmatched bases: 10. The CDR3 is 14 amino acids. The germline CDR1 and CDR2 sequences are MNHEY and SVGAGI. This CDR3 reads CASSSPTGTAEQYF. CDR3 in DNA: TGTGCCAGCAGTTCCCCCACCGGGACAGCTGAGCAGTACTTC.

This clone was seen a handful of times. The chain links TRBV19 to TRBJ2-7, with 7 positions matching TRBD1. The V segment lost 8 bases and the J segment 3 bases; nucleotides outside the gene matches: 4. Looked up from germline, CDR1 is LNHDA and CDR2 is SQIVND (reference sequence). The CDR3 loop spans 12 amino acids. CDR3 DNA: TGTGCCAGTGGGGACAGAGGCTACGAGCAGTACTTC. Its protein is CASGDRGYEQYF.

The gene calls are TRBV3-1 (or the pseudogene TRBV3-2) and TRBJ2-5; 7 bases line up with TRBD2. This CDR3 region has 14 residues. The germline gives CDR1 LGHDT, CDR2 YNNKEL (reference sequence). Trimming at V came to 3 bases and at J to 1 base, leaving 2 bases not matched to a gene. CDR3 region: CASSHGTIQETQYF. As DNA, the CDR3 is TGTGCCAGCAGCCACGGGACTATCCAAGAGACCCAGTACTTC.

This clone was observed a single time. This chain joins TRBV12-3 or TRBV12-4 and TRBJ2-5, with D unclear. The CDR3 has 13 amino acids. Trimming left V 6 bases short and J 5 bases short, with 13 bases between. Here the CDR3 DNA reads TGTGCCAGCAGCCCATCAGTCCAGGAGACCCAGTACTTC. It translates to CASSPSVQETQYF.

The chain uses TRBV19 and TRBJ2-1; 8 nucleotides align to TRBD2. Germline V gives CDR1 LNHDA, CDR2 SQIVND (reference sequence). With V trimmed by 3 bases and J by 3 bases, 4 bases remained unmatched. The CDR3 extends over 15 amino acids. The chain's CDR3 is CASSMGSGIYNEQFF. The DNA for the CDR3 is TGTGCCAGTAGTATGGGTAGCGGGATCTACAATGAGCAGTTCTTC.

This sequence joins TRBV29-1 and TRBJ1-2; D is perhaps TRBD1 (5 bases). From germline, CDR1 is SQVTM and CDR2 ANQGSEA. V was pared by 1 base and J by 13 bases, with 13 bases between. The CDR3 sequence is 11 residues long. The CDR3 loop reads CSVEGRGEFTF. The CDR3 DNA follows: TGCAGCGTTGAAGGCCGGGGGGAATTCACCTTC.

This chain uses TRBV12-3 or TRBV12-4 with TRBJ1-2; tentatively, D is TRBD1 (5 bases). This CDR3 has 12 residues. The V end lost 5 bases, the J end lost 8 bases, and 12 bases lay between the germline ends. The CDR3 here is CASSPGLGGYTF. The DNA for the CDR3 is TGTGCCAGCAGTCCAGGGTTAGGAGGCTACACCTTC.

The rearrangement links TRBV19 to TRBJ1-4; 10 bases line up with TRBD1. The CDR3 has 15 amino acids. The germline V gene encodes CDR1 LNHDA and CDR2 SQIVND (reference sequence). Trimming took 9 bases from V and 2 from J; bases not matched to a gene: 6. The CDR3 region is CASRDRGNTNEKLFF. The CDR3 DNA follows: TGTGCCAGCCGGGACAGGGGCAATACTAATGAAAAACTGTTTTTT.

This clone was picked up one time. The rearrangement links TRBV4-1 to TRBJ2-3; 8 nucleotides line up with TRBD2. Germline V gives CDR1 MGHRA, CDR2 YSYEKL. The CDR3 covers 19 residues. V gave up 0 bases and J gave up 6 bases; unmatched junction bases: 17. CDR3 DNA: TGCGCCAGCAGCCAAGACCCGCGAGGCACAGCGGGAGTATCCGATACGCAGTATTTT. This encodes CASSQDPRGTAGVSDTQYF.

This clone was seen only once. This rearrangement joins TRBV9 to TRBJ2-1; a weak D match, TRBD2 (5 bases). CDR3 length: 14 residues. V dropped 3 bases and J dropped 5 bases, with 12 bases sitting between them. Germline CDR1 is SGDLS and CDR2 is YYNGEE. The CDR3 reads CASSASNVDNEQFF. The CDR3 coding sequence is TGTGCCAGCAGCGCTAGCAATGTAGACAATGAGCAGTTCTTC.

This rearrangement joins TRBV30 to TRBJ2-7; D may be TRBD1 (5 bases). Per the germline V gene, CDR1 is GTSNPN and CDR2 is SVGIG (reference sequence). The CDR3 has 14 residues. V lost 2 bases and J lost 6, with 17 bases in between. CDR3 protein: CAWSRDYTGFEQYF. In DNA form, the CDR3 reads TGTGCCTGGAGTCGAGATTACACAGGATTCGAGCAGTACTTC.

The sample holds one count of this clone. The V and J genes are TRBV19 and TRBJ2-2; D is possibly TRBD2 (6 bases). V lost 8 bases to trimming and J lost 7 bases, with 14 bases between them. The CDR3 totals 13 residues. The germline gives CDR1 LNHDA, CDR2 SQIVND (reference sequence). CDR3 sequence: CASSSLGGGELFF. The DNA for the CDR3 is TGTGCCAGTTCCTCACTCGGGGGCGGGGAGCTGTTTTTT.

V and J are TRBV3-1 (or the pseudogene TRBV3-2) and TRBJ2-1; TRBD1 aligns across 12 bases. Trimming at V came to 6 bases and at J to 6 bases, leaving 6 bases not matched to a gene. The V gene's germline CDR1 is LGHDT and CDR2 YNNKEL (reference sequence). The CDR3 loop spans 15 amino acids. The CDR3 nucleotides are TGTGCCAGCAGGGGGGGGACAGGGGGCCGCAATGAGCAGTTCTTC. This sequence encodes CASRGGTGGRNEQFF.

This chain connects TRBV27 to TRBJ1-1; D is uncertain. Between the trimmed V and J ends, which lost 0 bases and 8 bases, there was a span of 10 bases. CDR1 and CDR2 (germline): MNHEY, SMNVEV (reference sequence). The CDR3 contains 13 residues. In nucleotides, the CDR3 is TGTGCCAGCAGTTTATCGGGCAGGAGGGAAGCTTTCTTT. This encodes CASSLSGRREAFF.

This CDR3 reads CASSWDRLGELFF. The CDR3 region has the DNA TGTGCCAGCAGCTGGGACAGGCTCGGGGAGCTGTTTTTT. The rearrangement uses TRBV5-5 and TRBJ2-2, with TRBD1 identical over 8 bases. This CDR3 comprises 13 residues. Germline-derived CDR1 and CDR2 are SGHKS and YYEKEE (reference sequence). Germline trimming cut 3 bases from V and 7 bases from J; bases unmatched to any gene: 2.

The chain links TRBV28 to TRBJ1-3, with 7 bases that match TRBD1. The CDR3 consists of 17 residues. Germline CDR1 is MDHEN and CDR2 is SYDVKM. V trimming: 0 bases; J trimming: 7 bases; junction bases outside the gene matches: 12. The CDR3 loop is CASSLWATGKVMNTIYF. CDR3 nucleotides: TGTGCCAGCAGTTTATGGGCGACAGGGAAAGTGATGAACACCATATATTTT.

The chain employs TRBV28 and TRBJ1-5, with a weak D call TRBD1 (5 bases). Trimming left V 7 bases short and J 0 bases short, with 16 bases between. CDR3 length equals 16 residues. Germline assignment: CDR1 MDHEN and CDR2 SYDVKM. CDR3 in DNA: TGTGCCAGCACATCGCACAGGAGAGATAGCAATCAGCCCCAGCATTTT. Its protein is CASTSHRRDSNQPQHF. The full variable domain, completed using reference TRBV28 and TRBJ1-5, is DVKVTQSSRYLVKRTGEKVFLECVQDMDHENMFWYRQDPGLGLRLIYFSYDVKMKEKGDIPEGYSVSREKKERFSLILESASTNQTSMYLCASTSHRRDSNQPQHFGDGTRLSIL.

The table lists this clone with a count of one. CDR3 nucleotides: TGCGCCAGCAGCCAAGCTTCCCGGGTGTTCCAAGAGACCCAGTACTTC. This gives the protein CASSQASRVFQETQYF. The chain links TRBV4-1 to TRBJ2-5, with D unclear. CDR1 and CDR2 from the germline V gene are MGHRA and YSYEKL. The CDR3 covers 16 residues. Trimming stripped 1 base from V and 1 base from J, with 13 bases between.

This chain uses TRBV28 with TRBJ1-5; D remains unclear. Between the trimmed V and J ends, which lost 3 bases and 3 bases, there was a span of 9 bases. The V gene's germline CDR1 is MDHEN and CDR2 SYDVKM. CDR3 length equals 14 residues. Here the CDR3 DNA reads TGTGCCAGCAGTTTTTACGGGTACAATCAGCCCCAGCATTTT. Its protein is CASSFYGYNQPQHF.

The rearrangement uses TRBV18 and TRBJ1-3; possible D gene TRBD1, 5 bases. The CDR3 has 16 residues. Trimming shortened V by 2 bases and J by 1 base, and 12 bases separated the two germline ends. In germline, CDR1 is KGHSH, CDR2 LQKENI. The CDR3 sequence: CASSPTGPGSGNTIYF. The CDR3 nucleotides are TGTGCCAGCTCACCAACAGGACCCGGGTCTGGAAACACCATATATTTT.